Shown below are 19 T cell receptor beta chains from a single sample sequenced in a study of OX40 agonist ivuxolimab in advanced cancers. Data came from immunoSEQ multiplex PCR; TCRdb stores just in-frame clones and leaves some out. This table holds approximately 82,000 clones, roughly 85% found once. The sample consisted of CD4+ or CD8+ T cells sorted from blood, taken in a trial of the OX40 agonist ivuxolimab. These receptors were obtained from an adult with an advanced solid tumor such as melanoma, head and neck, liver or kidney cancer.

This clone was detected only a few times. The gene calls are TRBV28 and TRBJ1-1; 9 nucleotides align to TRBD1. In germline, CDR1 is MDHEN, CDR2 SYDVKM. This CDR3 comprises 13 residues. J gave up 1 base and V 6 bases, and 0 bases lay outside the gene matches. CDR3 amino acids: CASRDRGNTEAFF. In DNA form, the CDR3 reads TGTGCCAGCAGGGACAGGGGGAACACTGAAGCTTTCTTT.

This chain links TRBV5-4 with TRBJ1-3; TRBD1 is a possible D gene (5 bases). Germline V lookup: CDR1 SGHNT, CDR2 YYREEE (reference sequence). Deletions cut 4 bases from V and 0 bases from J, with 14 bases between. This CDR3 spans 16 amino acids. The CDR3 DNA follows: TGTGCCAGCAGCCGGACCGGACAACCCTCTGGAAACACCATATATTTT. This translates into CASSRTGQPSGNTIYF.

This sequence joins TRBV5-4 and TRBJ2-5; 10 bases are shared with TRBD1. CDR1 and CDR2 from the germline V gene are SGHNT and YYREEE (reference sequence). The CDR3 is 16 amino acids. The J segment lost 5 bases and the V segment lost 5 bases, leaving 12 bases of the junction unmatched. CDR3 nucleotide sequence: TGTGCCAGCAGGGGGTACCGGGACAGGGGAGGCGAGACCCAGTACTTC. Translating gives CASRGYRDRGGETQYF. Drawing the rest from reference TRBV5-4 and TRBJ2-5, the complete variable domain is ETGVTQSPTHLIKTRGQQVTLRCSSQSGHNTVSWYQQALGQGPQFIFQYYREEENGRGNFPPRFSGLQFPNYSSELNVNALELDDSALYLCASRGYRDRGGETQYFGPGTRLLVL.

This clone was seen only a few times. The gene calls are TRBV7-3 and TRBJ2-3, with D perhaps TRBD1 or TRBD2 (5 bases each). This CDR3 contains 14 residues. Germline assignment: CDR1 SGHTA and CDR2 FQGTGA. V shed 2 bases and J shed 4 bases, with 10 bases lying between them. DNA of the CDR3: TGTGCCAGCAGCTTAGGGGGACCTCCAGATACGCAGTATTTT. Its translation is CASSLGGPPDTQYF. The full variable domain, completed using reference TRBV7-3 and TRBJ2-3, is GAGVSQTPSNKVTEKGKYVELRCDPISGHTALYWYRQSLGQGPEFLIYFQGTGAADDSGLPNDRFFAVRPEGSVSTLKIQRTERGDSAVYLCASSLGGPPDTQYFGPGTRLTVL.

The gene calls are TRBV5-4 and TRBJ1-2, with 8 bases that match TRBD1. Germline lookup yields CDR1 SGHNT and CDR2 YYREEE (reference sequence). V was clipped by 0 bases and J by 1 base; unmatched bases: 2. This CDR3 contains 15 residues. In nucleotides, the CDR3 is TGTGCCAGCAGCTTGGGGACAGGGAATAACTATGGCTACACCTTC. It codes for CASSLGTGNNYGYTF.

The chain couples TRBV7-3 to TRBJ2-7; 11 bases map to TRBD2. The V and J ends lost 5 bases and 3 bases, in that order; junction bases with no gene match: 9. There are 16 residues in the CDR3. Germline CDR1 reads SGHTA; CDR2 reads FQGTGA. CDR3 bases: TGTGCCAGCAGCATCGTAACTAGCGGGGGAATCTACGAGCAGTACTTC. Its translation is CASSIVTSGGIYEQYF. Full variable domain (missing parts from reference TRBV7-3 and TRBJ2-7): GAGVSQTPSNKVTEKGKYVELRCDPISGHTALYWYRQSLGQGPEFLIYFQGTGAADDSGLPNDRFFAVRPEGSVSTLKIQRTERGDSAVYLCASSIVTSGGIYEQYFGPGTRLTVT.

The V gene is TRBV13, the J gene TRBJ2-7, with 11 positions matching TRBD1. Germline CDR1 PRHDT, CDR2 FYEKMQ (reference sequence). The CDR3 has 16 residues. V lost 6 bases and J lost 4; bases outside the gene matches: 11. The CDR3 bases are TGTGCCAGCAGTGAACCCGGACAGGGGGCTTCGTACGAGCAGTACTTC. This encodes CASSEPGQGASYEQYF.

This chain uses TRBV9 with TRBJ2-5, with D possibly matching TRBD1 (5 bases). The CDR3 sequence is 17 residues long. Germline values: CDR1 SGDLS, CDR2 YYNGEE. Deletions cut 3 bases from V and 5 bases from J, with 23 bases between. The CDR3 DNA is TGTGCCAGCAGCGCCGGGTTCAGTTCTTTCGCAGGGGAGACCCAGTACTTC. As protein: CASSAGFSSFAGETQYF.

V and J are TRBV10-3 and TRBJ1-2, with 8 bases identical to TRBD1. Germline V CDR1 and CDR2: ENHRY, SYGVKD. The CDR3 extends over 18 amino acids. V shed 2 bases and J 1 base; nucleotides not matched to a gene: 12. CDR3 in amino acids: CAISETSFPRGRNYGYTF. CDR3 sequence (DNA): TGTGCCATCAGTGAGACCTCGTTCCCCAGGGGGCGTAACTATGGCTACACCTTC.

This clone was picked up one time. The V call is TRBV5-1, the J call TRBJ1-3; D not certain. The V gene lost 7 bases and the J gene lost 0 bases, with 11 bases spanning the gap. This CDR3 has 14 residues. CDR1 and CDR2 (germline): SGHRS, YFSETQ. DNA for the CDR3: TGCGCCAGCCGGCTCCAGTTCTCTGGAAACACCATATATTTT. Protein sequence: CASRLQFSGNTIYF.

The DNA for the CDR3 is TGTGCCAGCAGTTTATGGGGGGGCCTCATCGACGAGCAGTACTTC. Translating it yields CASSLWGGLIDEQYF. The chain joins TRBV28 to TRBJ2-7; D could derive from TRBD1 or TRBD2 (6 bases each). Germline CDR1 reads MDHEN; CDR2 reads SYDVKM. CDR3 length: 15 amino acids. The V end lost 0 bases, the J end lost 5 bases, and 14 bases lay between the germline ends.

The DNA of the CDR3 is TGTGCCAGCAGCAAGGGACAACTAGCGGGATTCACAGATACGCAGTATTTT. Its translation: CASSKGQLAGFTDTQYF. The V and J genes are TRBV21-1 and TRBJ2-3; TRBD2, the table's D call, was not compared with the DNA. TRBV21-1 is a pseudogene locus. CDR3 length equals 17 residues.

V and J are TRBV30 and TRBJ1-3, with TRBD1 identical over 10 bases. The CDR3 contains 14 residues. The ends lost 4 bases at V and 4 bases at J; junction bases unmatched: 4. The V gene's germline CDR1 is GTSNPN and CDR2 SVGIG (reference sequence). The CDR3 sequence is CAWTGTGAGNTIYF. In DNA form, the CDR3 reads TGTGCCTGGACCGGGACAGGGGCAGGAAACACCATATATTTT.

The V call is TRBV28, the J call TRBJ1-5, with D possibly being TRBD1 (6 bases). The V gene's germline CDR1 is MDHEN and CDR2 SYDVKM. The CDR3 has 16 amino acids. Between the trimmed V and J ends, which lost 4 bases and 0 bases, there was a span of 13 bases. The DNA for the CDR3 is TGTGCCAGCAGTTCAGACACAGGGCTTAGCAATCAGCCCCAGCATTTT. Translating it yields CASSSDTGLSNQPQHF.

The J gene is TRBJ2-7, the V gene TRBV7-9, with 7 bases aligning to TRBD1. Looked up from germline, CDR1 is SEHNR and CDR2 is FQNEAQ (reference sequence). Unmatched junction bases numbered 7, after V lost 2 bases and J lost 6 bases. This CDR3 has 14 amino acids. CDR3 region: CASSLMTGSGEQYF. CDR3 coding DNA: TGTGCCAGCAGCTTAATGACAGGGTCGGGCGAGCAGTACTTC. The entire variable domain, with the rest obtained from reference TRBV7-9 and TRBJ2-7, is as follows: DTGVSQNPRHKITKRGQNVTFRCDPISEHNRLYWYRQTLGQGPEFLTYFQNEAQLEKSRLLSDRFSAERPKGSFSTLEIQRTEQGDSAMYLCASSLMTGSGEQYFGPGTRLTVT.

The gene calls are TRBV7-6 and TRBJ2-1, with D possibly matching TRBD1 (6 bases). The germline V gene encodes CDR1 SGHVS and CDR2 FNYEAQ. Deletions cut 5 bases from V and 9 bases from J, with 14 bases between. The CDR3 spans 13 residues. The CDR3 protein is CASSPRDIGEQFF. Here the CDR3 DNA reads TGTGCCAGCAGCCCCCGGGACATTGGTGAGCAGTTCTTC.

V gene TRBV11-2 combines with J gene TRBJ2-7; 7 bases fit TRBD1. The V gene end was trimmed by 5 bases and the J gene end by 3 bases; junction bases not matched to a gene: 7. The length of the CDR3 is 14 residues. Germline V gives CDR1 SGHAT, CDR2 FQNNGV. The CDR3, as DNA: TGTGCCAGCAGCCCTCAGACAGGGCGCTACGAGCAGTACTTC. As protein: CASSPQTGRYEQYF.

The J gene is TRBJ1-3, the V gene TRBV7-2, with D perhaps matching TRBD1 (5 bases). The CDR3 extends over 15 amino acids. Germline V gene data show CDR1 as SGHTA and CDR2 as FQGNSA. V lost 5 bases and J 2 bases, leaving 13 bases between the germline ends. The CDR3 is CASSQQARTGNTIYF. In DNA form, the CDR3 reads TGTGCCAGCAGCCAACAGGCTCGCACTGGAAACACCATATATTTT.

This clone has just a few counts. The chain recombines TRBV11-3 with TRBJ2-1; D call uncertain. Germline V lookup: CDR1 SGHNT, CDR2 YENEEA. The CDR3 covers 13 residues. The V end was cut by 2 bases, the J end by 0 bases, with 2 bases between. CDR3 in amino acids: CASSLTSYNEQFF. CDR3 in DNA: TGTGCCAGCAGCTTAACCTCCTACAATGAGCAGTTCTTC.